The following is a T cell receptor beta chain sequence with its context. Antigen specificity is unknown. This entry comes from a study of T cell repertoires in cytomegalovirus infection. Overall study context: HLA-B-restricted CMV epitopes that are well studied were used alongside recently identified HLA-C-restricted ones. A matching HLA type, together with CMV infection, was signaled by public TCR beta signatures. Whole-study results and caveats: Identification of carriers of CMV plus the relevant HLA was achieved through cumulative public TCR beta family frequency. Clonotypes of TCR beta that were HLA-C-restricted and CMV-specific dominated the ex vivo response.

Trimming removed 0 bases at V and 6 bases at J, with 9 bases between. The germline V gene has CDR1 MNHEY and CDR2 SMNVEV (reference sequence). CDR3 length: 14 residues. TCRdb used MiXCR to reprocess the reads, holding one entry per CDR3 protein. The sample consists of roughly 990,000 distinct CDR3 sequences, around 31% of them appearing once. The sequences come from cultured CD8+ T cells from PBMCs, collected from culture after CMV antigen stimulation. The origin of this receptor is a human donor in good health (CMV status not recorded). Some clones in this sample may be carry-over from other donors' samples. The gene calls are TRBV27 and TRBJ2-1; D is unresolved. CDR3 protein: CASSLSVQANEQFF. The CDR3 DNA reads TGTGCCAGCAGTTTATCGGTTCAGGCCAATGAGCAGTTCTTC.